This T cell receptor beta chain was captured in a study of T cell repertoires in cytomegalovirus infection. Germline V gives CDR1 SGHVS, CDR2 FQNEAQ. This CDR3 is built from 14 residues. V gave up 0 bases and J gave up 4 bases, with 9 bases separating them. TCRdb independently ran MiXCR on the reads; one entry per CDR3 protein. The sample lists approximately 140,000 distinct CDR3 sequences, approximately 5.9% occurring once. Sample: PBMCs. The gene calls are TRBV7-8 and TRBJ2-5; D is ambiguous. The sequence derives from a human donor in good health (CMV status not recorded). Some clones in this sample may be carry-over from other donors' samples. Here the CDR3 reads CASSLAGLLETQYF. In DNA form, the CDR3 reads TGTGCCAGCAGCTTAGCGGGCCTTTTAGAGACCCAGTACTTC. The variable domain in full, completed from reference TRBV7-8 and TRBJ2-5, reads GAGVSQSPRYKVAKRGQDVALRCDPISGHVSLFWYQQALGQGPEFLTYFQNEAQLDKSGLPSDRFFAERPEGSVSTLKIQRTQQEDSAVYLCASSLAGLLETQYFGPGTRLLVL.